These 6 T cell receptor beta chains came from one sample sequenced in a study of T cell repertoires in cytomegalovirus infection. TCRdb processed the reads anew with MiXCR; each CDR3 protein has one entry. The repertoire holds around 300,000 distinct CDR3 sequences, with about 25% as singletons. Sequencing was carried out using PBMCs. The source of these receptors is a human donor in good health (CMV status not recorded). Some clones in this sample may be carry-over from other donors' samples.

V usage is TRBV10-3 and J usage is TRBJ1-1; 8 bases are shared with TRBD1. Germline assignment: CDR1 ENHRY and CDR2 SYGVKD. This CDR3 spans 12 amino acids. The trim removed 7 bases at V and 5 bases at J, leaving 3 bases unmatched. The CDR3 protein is CAITTGGTEAFF. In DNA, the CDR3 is TGTGCCATCACCACAGGGGGTACTGAAGCTTTCTTT.

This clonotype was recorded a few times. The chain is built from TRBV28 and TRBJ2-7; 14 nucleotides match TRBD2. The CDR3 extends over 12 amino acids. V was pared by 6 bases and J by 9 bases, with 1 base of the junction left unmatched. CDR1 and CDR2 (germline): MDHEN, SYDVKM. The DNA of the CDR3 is TGTGCCAGCAGAGGGACTAGCGGGAGGCAGTACTTC. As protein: CASRGTSGRQYF.

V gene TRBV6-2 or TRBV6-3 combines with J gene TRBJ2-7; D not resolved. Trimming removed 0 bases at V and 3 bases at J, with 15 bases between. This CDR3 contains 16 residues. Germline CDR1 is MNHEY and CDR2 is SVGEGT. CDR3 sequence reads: CASSYSSQGYLYEQYF. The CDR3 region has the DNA TGTGCCAGCAGTTACTCGAGTCAAGGGTACCTCTACGAGCAGTACTTC.

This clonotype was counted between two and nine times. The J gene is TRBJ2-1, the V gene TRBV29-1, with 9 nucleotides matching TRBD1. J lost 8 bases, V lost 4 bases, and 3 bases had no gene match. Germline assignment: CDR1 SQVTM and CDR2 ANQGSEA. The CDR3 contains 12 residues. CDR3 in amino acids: CSVGQGGYEQFF. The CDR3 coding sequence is TGCAGCGTTGGACAGGGGGGCTATGAGCAGTTCTTC.

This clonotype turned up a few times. CDR3 loop: CASSLNGGSTDTQYF. As DNA, the CDR3 is TGTGCCAGCAGCTTAAATGGGGGGAGCACAGATACGCAGTATTTT. The V gene is TRBV7-9, the J gene TRBJ2-3, with D maybe TRBD2 (6 bases). Trimming cost V 2 bases and J 0 bases, with 9 bases left between them. CDR1 SEHNR and CDR2 FQNEAQ come from the germline V gene (reference sequence). The CDR3 is made up of 15 amino acids.

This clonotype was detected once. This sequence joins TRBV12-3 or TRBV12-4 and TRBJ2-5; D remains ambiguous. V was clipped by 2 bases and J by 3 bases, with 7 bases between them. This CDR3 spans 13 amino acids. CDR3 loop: CASSLHREETQYF. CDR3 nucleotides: TGTGCCAGCAGTTTACATCGGGAAGAGACCCAGTACTTC.